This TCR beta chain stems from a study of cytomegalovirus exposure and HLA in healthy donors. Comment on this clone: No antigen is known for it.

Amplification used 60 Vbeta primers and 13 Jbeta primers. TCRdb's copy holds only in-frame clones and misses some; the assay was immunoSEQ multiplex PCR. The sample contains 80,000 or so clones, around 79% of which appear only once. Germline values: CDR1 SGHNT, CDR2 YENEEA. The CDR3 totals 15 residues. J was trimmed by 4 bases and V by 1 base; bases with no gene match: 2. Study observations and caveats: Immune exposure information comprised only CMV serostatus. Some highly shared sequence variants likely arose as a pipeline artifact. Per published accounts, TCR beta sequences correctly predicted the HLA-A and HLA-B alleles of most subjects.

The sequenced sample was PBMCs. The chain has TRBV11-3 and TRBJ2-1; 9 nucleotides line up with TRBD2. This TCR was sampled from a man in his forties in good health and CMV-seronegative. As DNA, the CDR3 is TGTGCCAGCAGCTTAGGGCTAGCGGGATACAATGAGCAGTTCTTC. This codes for CASSLGLAGYNEQFF.